The present TCR beta chain was sequenced within a study of identical twins. TCRdb reprocessed the 5' RACE reads with MiXCR, giving one entry per CDR3 protein. The sample records roughly 250,000 distinct CDR3 sequences, approximately 7% being singletons. At least ten counts were recorded for this clonotype. Germline V CDR1 and CDR2: MNHNY, SVGAGI (reference sequence). Trimming pared 5 bases from V and 9 bases from J, leaving 8 bases between. This CDR3 is 11 amino acids long. These same data were also listed under a study on yellow fever vaccine responses in identical twins.

The chain recombines TRBV6-6 with TRBJ2-1; possibly TRBD2 for D (5 bases). The TCR comes from a woman under 30 in good health. The sequencing sample was made of memory (CD45RO+) T cells sorted from blood. In DNA, the CDR3 is TGTGCCAGCAGTATGCGGGCTGAGCAGTTCTTC. This translates into CASSMRAEQFF.